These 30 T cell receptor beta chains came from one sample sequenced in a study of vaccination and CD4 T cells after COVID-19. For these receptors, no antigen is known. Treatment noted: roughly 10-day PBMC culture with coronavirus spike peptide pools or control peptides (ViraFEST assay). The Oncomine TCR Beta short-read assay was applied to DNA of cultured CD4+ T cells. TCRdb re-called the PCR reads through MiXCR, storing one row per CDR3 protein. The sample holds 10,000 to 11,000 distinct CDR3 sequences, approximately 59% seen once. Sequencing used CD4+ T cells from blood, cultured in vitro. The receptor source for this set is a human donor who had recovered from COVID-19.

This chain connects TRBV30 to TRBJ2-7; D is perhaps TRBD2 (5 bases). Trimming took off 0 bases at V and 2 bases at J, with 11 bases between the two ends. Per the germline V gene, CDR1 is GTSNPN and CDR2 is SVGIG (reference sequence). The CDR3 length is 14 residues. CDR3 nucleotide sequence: TGTGCCTGGAGTGTACTAGGAGATACCTACGAGCAGTACTTC. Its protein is CAWSVLGDTYEQYF.

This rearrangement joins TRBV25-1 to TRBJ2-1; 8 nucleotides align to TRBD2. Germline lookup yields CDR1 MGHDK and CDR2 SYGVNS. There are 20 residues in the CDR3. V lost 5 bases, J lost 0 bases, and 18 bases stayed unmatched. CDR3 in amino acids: CASSPRGDTSGLSSYNEQFF. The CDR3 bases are TGTGCCAGCAGTCCCCGAGGAGATACTAGCGGCCTGAGCTCCTACAATGAGCAGTTCTTC.

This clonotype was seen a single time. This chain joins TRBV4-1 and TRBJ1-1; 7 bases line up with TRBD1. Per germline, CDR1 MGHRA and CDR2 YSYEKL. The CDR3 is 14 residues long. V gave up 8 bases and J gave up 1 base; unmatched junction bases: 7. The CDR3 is CASRKGDRNTEAFF. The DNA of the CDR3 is TGCGCCAGCCGTAAGGGGGACAGGAACACTGAAGCTTTCTTT.

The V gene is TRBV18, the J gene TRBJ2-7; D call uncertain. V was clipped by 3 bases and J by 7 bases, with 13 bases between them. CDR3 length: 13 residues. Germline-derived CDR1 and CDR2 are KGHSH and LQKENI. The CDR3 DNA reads TGTGCCAGCTCACCCCCACTGTTGGGTGAGCAGTACTTC. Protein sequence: CASSPPLLGEQYF.

CDR3 coding DNA: TGTGCCAGCAGCTTGGGTGGGGGGGGTAACGATCAGCCCCAGCATTTT. Translated, it gives CASSLGGGGNDQPQHF. The V call is TRBV5-4, the J call TRBJ1-5, with D maybe TRBD1 (5 bases). CDR1 is SGHNT, CDR2 YYREEE, per germline (reference sequence). The CDR3 is 16 residues long. Trimming took off 0 bases at V and 5 bases at J, with 15 bases between the two ends. The full variable domain, rest sourced from reference TRBV5-4 and TRBJ1-5, is ETGVTQSPTHLIKTRGQQVTLRCSSQSGHNTVSWYQQALGQGPQFIFQYYREEENGRGNFPPRFSGLQFPNYSSELNVNALELDDSALYLCASSLGGGGNDQPQHFGDGTRLSIL.

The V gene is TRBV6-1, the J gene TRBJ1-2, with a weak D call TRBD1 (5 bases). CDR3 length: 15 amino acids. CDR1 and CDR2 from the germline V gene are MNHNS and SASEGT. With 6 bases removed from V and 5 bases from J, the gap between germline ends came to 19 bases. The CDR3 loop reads CASSRTGTSDYGYTF. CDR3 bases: TGTGCCAGCAGCCGCACCGGGACTTCCGATTATGGCTACACCTTC.

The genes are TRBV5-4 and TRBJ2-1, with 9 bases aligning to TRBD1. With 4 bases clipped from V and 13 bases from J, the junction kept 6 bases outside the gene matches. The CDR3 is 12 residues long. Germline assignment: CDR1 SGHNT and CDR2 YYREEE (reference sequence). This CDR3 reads CASSLTGGLQFF. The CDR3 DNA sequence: TGTGCCAGCAGCCTCACAGGGGGCTTACAGTTCTTC.

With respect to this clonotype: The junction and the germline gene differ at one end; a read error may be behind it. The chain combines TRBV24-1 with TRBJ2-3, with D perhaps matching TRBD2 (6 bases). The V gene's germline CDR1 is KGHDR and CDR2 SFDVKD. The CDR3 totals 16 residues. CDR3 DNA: TGTGCCACCAGTGGTTTGCCAGGGACTAGCACAGATACGCAGTATTTT. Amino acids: CATSGLPGTSTDTQYF.

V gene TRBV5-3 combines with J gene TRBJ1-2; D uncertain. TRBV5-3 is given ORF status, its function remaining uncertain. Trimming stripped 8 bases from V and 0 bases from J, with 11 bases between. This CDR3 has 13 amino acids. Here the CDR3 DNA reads TGTGCCAGCAGCCTCGGTTCTAACTATGGCTACACCTTC. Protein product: CASSLGSNYGYTF.

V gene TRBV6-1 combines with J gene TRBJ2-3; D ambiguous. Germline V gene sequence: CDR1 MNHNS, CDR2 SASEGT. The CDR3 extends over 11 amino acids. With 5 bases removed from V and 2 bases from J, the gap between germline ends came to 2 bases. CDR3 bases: TGTGCCAGCAGTAACACAGATACGCAGTATTTT. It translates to CASSNTDTQYF.

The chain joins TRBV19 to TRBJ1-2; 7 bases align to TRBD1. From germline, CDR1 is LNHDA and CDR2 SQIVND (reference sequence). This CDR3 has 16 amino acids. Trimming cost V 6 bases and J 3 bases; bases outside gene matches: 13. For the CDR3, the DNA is TGTGCCAGTAGCTCCCGAAGACAGGGTCAGGACTATGGCTACACCTTC. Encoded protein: CASSSRRQGQDYGYTF.

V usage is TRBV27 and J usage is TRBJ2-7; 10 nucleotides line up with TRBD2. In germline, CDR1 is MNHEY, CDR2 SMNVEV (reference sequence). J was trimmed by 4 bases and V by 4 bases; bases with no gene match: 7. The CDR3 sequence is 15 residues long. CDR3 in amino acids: CASSSRLAGHYEQYF. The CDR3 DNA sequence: TGTGCCAGCAGTTCACGACTAGCGGGCCATTACGAGCAGTACTTC.

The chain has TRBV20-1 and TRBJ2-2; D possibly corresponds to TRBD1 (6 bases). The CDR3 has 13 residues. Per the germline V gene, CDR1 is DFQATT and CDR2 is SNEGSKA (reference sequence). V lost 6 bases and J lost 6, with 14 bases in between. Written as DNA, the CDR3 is TGCAGTGCCTCAAAGCCAGGGGCCGGGGAGCTGTTTTTT. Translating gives CSASKPGAGELFF.

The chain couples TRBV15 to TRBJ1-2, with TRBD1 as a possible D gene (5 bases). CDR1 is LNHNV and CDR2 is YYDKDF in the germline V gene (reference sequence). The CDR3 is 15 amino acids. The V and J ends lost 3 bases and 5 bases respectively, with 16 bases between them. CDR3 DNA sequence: TGTGCCACCAGCAGCGGGGCAGATCACGGTTATGGCTACACCTTC. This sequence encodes CATSSGADHGYGYTF.

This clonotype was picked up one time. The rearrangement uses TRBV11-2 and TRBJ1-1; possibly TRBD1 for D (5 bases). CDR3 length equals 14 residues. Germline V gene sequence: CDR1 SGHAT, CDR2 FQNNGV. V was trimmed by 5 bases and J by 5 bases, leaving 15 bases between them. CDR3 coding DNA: TGTGCCAGCAGCGGGGCGGGGGGAGGAACTGAAGCTTTCTTT. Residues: CASSGAGGGTEAFF.

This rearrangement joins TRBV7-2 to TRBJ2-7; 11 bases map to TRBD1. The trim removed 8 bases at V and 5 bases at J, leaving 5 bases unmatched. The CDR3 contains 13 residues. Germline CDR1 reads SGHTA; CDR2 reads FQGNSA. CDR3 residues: CASSGQGVDEQYF. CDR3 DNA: TGTGCCAGCTCGGGACAGGGGGTAGACGAGCAGTACTTC.

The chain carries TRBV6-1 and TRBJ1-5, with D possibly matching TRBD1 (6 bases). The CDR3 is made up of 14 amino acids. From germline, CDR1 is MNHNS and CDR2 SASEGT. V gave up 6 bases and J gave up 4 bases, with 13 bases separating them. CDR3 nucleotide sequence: TGTGCCAGCAGCCAACAGGGTCCTAATCAGCCCCAGCATTTT. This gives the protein CASSQQGPNQPQHF.

The CDR3 region has the DNA TGTGCCAGCAGTACCAGGACTAGCGGGAGGCTCACAGATACGCAGTATTTT. Protein sequence: CASSTRTSGRLTDTQYF. This rearrangement joins TRBV6-2 or TRBV6-3 to TRBJ2-3, with TRBD2 matching 14 bases. The CDR3 has 17 residues. The V and J ends lost 5 bases and 2 bases, in that order; junction bases with no gene match: 6. The germline gives CDR1 MNHEY, CDR2 SVGEGT.

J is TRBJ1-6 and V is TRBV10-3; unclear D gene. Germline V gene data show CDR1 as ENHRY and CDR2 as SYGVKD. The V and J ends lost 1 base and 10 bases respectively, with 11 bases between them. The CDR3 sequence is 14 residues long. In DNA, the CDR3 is TGTGCCATCAGTGAGTTAAGGACGGACTCACCCCTCCACTTT. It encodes CAISELRTDSPLHF.

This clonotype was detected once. The CDR3 reads CASSQGAHQETQYF. DNA for the CDR3: TGTGCCAGCAGTCAGGGGGCCCACCAAGAGACCCAGTACTTC. The chain couples TRBV2 to TRBJ2-5, with 8 bases lining up with TRBD1. This CDR3 is 14 amino acids long. The germline gives CDR1 SNHLY, CDR2 FYNNEI. With 5 bases clipped from V and 0 bases from J, the junction kept 2 bases outside the gene matches.

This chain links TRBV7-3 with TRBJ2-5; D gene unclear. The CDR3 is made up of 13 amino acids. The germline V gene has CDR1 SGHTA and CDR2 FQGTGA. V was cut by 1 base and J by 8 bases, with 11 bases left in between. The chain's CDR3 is CASSLNTGLTQYF. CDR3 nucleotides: TGTGCCAGCAGCTTAAACACGGGTTTAACCCAGTACTTC.

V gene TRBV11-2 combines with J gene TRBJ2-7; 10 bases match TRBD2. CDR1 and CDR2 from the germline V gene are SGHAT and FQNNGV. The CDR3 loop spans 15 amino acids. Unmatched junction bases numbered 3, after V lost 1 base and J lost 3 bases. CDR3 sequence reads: CASSLGGTSVYEQYF. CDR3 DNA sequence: TGTGCCAGCAGCTTAGGTGGGACTAGCGTCTACGAGCAGTACTTC.

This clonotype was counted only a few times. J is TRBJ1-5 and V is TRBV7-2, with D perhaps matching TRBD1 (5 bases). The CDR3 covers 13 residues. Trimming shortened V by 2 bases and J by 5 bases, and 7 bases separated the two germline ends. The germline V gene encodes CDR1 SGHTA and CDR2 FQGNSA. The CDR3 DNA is TGTGCCAGCAGCTTAAGGGGACATCAGCCCCAGCATTTT. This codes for CASSLRGHQPQHF. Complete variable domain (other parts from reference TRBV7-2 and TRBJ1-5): GAGVSQSPSNKVTEKGKDVELRCDPISGHTALYWYRQSLGQGLEFLIYFQGNSAPDKSGLPSDRFSAERTGGSVSTLTIQRTQQEDSAVYLCASSLRGHQPQHFGDGTRLSIL.

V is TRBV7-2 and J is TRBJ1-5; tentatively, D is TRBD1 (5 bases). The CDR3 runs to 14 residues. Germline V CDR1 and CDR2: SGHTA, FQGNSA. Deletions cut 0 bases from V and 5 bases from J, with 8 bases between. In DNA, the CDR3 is TGTGCCAGCAGCTTAGCAGGGGTTGATCAGCCCCAGCATTTT. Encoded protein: CASSLAGVDQPQHF.

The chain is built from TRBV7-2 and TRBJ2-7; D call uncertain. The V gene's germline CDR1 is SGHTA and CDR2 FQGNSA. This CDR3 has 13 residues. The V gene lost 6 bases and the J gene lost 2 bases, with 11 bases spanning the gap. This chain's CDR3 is CASRASATYEQYF. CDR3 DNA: TGTGCCAGCAGGGCATCTGCTACCTACGAGCAGTACTTC.

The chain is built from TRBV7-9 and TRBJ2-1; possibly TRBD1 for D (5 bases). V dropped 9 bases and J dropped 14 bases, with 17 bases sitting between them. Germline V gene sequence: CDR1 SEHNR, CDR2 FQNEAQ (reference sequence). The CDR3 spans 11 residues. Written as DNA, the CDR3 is TGTGCCAGTAGTACAGGCTCTCTCGAGTTCTTC. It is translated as CASSTGSLEFF.

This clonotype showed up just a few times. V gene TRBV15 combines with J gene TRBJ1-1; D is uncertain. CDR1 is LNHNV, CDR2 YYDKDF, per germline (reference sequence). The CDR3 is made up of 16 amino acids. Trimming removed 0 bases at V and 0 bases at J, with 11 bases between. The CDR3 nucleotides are TGTGCCACCAGCAGAGATCGGCAGCACATGAACACTGAAGCTTTCTTT. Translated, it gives CATSRDRQHMNTEAFF.

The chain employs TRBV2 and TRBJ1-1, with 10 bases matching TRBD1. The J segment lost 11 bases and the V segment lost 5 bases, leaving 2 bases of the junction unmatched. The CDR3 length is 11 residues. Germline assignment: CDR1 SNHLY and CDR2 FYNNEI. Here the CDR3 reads CASSPGQGAFF. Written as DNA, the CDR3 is TGTGCCAGCAGTCCGGGACAGGGGGCTTTCTTT.

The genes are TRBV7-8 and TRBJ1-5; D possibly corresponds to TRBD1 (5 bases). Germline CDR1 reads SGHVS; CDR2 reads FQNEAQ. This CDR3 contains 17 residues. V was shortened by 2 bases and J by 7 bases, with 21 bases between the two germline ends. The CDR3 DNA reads TGTGCCAGCAGCTTAAGAGGACCGTCGGGGAGGGGACAGCCCCAGCATTTT. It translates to CASSLRGPSGRGQPQHF.

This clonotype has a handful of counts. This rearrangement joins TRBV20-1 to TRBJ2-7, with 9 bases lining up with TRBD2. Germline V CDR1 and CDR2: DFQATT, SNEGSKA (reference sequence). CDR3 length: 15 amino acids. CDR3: CSGMGIGGGANEQYF. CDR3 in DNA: TGCAGCGGAATGGGGATTGGCGGGGGGGCCAACGAGCAGTACTTC.